This T cell receptor beta chain appears in the sequencing data of a study of preoperative IRX-2 immunotherapy in early breast cancer (dated by TCRdb to between 2017 and 2020). Libraries came from the immunoSEQ multiplex PCR assay. This is the immuneACCESS table as TCRdb keeps it, with only in-frame sequences that have V and J called. A part of the clones is gone; compared with another copy, unresolved V genes explain less than half, and the rest is unexplained. The table for this sample lists about 43,000 clones; about 95% of them were counted only once. 1.6% of the sample lies in the top ten. Regarding this clone: Its cognate antigen has yet to be identified. No much larger clonotype is one base removed from it; base qualities were not supplied.

V trim: 4 bases; J trim: 8 bases; unmatched bases: 12. According to the germline V gene, CDR1 reads SQVTM and CDR2 reads ANQGSEA. The CDR3 has 15 amino acids, counting the end cysteine and phenylalanine. Kept here is only the CDR3 DNA, which spans 45 bases and is read in frame from base 1. This specimen's treatment or condition label, interpreted: preoperative locoregional IRX-2 cytokine immunotherapy. The samples were obtained from a phase Ib study in which preoperative, locoregional IRX-2 cytokine immunotherapy intended to prime immune responses was tested. Donors were patients with early-stage breast cancer who received IRX-2 before surgery.

The TCR comes from a human donor with breast cancer. The rearrangement joined TRBV29-1 to TRBJ2-1, and 9 bases in between align with TRBD2. The material sequenced was tumor tissue, taken after IRX-2 immunotherapy. The encoded CDR3 is CSVVVREGRWHEQFF. The DNA sequence is given as TGCAGCGTTGTAGTGCGGGAGGGCCGGTGGCATGAGCAGTTCTTC.